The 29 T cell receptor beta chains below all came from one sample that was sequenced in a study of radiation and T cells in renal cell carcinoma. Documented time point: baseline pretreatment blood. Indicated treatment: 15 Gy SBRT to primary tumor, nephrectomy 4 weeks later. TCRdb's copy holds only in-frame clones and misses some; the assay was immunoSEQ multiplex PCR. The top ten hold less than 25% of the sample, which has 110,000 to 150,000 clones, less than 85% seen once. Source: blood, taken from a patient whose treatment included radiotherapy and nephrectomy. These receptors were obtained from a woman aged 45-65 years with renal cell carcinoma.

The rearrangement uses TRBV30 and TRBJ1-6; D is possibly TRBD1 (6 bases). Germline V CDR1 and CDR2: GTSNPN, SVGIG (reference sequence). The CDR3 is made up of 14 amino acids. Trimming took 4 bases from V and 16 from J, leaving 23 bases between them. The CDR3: CAWTGGRRPSRLHF. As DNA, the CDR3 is TGTGCCTGGACCGGGGGCAGGAGGCCTTCAAGGCTCCACTTT.

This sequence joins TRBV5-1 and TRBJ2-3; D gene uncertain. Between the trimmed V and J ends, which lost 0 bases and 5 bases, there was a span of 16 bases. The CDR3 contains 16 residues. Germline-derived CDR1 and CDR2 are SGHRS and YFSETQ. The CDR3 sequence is CASSLAFSKTGDTQYF. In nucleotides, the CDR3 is TGCGCCAGCAGCTTGGCCTTTTCCAAAACGGGAGATACGCAGTATTTT.

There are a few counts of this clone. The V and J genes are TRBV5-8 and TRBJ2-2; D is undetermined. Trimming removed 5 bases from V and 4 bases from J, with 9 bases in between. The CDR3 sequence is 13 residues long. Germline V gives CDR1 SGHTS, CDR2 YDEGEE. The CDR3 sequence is CASRPESTGELFF. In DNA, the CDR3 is TGTGCCAGCAGACCGGAGAGCACCGGGGAGCTGTTTTTT.

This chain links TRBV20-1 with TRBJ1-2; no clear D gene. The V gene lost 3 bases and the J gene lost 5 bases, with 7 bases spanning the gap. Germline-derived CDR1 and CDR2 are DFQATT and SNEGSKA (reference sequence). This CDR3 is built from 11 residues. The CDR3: CSARMAYGYTF. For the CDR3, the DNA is TGCAGTGCTAGGATGGCATATGGCTACACCTTC.

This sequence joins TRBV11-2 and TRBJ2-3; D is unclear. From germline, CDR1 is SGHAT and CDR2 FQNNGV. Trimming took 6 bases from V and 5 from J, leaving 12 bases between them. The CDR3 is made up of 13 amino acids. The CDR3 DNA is TGTGCCAGCAGTCCGGACGTTGTAGATACGCAGTATTTT. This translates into CASSPDVVDTQYF.

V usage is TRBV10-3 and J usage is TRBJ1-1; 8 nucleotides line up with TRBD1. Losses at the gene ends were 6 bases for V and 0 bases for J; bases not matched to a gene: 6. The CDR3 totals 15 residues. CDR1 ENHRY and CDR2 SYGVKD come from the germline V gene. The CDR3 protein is CAIRDRDKMNTEAFF. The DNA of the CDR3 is TGTGCCATCAGGGACAGGGATAAGATGAACACTGAAGCTTTCTTT.

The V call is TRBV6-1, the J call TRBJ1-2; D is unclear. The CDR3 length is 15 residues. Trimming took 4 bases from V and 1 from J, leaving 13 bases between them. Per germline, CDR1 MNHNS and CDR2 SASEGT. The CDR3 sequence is CASSVPGIRNYGYTF. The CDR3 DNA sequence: TGTGCCAGCAGTGTTCCCGGGATCCGTAACTATGGCTACACCTTC.

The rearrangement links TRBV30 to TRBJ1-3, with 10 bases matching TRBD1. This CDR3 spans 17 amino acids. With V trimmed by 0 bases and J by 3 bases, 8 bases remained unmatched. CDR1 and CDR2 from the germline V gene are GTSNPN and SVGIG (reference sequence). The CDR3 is CAWSVSRTGGGGNTIYF. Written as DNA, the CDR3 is TGTGCCTGGAGTGTTTCCCGGACAGGGGGTGGTGGAAACACCATATATTTT.

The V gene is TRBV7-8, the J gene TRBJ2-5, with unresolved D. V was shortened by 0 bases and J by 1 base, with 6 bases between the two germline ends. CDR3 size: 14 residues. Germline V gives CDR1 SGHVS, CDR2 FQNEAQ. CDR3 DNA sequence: TGTGCCAGCAGCTTAGCAAGGACCCAAGAGACCCAGTACTTC. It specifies CASSLARTQETQYF.

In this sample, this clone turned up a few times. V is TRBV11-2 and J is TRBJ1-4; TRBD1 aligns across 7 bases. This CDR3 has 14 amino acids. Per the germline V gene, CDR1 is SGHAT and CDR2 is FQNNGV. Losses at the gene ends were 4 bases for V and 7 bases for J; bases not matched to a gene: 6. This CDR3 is CASSSNRGGEKLFF. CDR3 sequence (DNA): TGTGCCAGCAGCTCTAACAGGGGTGGTGAAAAACTGTTTTTT.

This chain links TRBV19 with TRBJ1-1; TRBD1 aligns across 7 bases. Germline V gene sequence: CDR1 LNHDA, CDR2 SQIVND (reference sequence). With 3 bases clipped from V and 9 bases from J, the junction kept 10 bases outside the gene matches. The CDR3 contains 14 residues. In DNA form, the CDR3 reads TGTGCCAGTAGTATCGCTACAGGGGAGGTAAAAGCTTTCTTT. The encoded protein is CASSIATGEVKAFF.

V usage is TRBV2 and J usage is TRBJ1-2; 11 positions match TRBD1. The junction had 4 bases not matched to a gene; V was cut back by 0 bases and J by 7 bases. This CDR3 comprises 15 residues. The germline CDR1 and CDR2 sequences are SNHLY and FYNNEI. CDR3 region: CASSEAWTGGFGYTF. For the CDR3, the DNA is TGTGCCAGCAGTGAAGCGTGGACAGGGGGCTTTGGCTACACCTTC.

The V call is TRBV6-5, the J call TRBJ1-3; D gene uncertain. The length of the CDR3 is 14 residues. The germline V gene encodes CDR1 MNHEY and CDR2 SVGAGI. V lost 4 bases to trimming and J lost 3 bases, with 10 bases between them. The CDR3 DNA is TGTGCCAGCAGTTCTCCACGGTTTGGAAACACCATATATTTT. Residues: CASSSPRFGNTIYF.

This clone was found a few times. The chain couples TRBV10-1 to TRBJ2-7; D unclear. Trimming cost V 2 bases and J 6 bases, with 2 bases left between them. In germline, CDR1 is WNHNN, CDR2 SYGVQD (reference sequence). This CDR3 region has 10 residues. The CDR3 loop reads CASSEIEQYF. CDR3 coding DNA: TGCGCCAGCAGTGAGATCGAGCAGTACTTC.

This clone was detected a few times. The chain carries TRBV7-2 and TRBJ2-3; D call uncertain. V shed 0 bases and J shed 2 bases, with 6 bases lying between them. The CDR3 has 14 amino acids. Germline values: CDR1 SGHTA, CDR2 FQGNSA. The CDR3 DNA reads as TGTGCCAGCAGCTTAGCAAGCCTCACAGATACGCAGTATTTT. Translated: CASSLASLTDTQYF.

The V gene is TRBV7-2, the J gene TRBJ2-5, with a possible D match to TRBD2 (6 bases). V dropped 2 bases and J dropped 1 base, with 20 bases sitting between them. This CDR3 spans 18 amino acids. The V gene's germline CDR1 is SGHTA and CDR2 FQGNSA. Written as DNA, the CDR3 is TGTGCCAGCAGCTTAATTGGCGGAGATAGCGGACTCCAAGAGACCCAGTACTTC. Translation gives CASSLIGGDSGLQETQYF.

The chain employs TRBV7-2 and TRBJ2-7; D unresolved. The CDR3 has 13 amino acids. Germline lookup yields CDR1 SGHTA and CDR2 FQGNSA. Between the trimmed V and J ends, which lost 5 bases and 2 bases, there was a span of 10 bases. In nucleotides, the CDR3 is TGTGCCAGCAGCCCCCTGGTTCCCTACGAGCAGTACTTC. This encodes CASSPLVPYEQYF.

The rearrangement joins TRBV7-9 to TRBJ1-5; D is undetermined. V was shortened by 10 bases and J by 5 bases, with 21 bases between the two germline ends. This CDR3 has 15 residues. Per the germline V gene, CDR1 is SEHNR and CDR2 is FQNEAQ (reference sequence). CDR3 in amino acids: CAILPSVGLYQPQHF. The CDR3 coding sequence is TGTGCCATCCTACCCAGTGTAGGGTTGTATCAGCCCCAGCATTTT.

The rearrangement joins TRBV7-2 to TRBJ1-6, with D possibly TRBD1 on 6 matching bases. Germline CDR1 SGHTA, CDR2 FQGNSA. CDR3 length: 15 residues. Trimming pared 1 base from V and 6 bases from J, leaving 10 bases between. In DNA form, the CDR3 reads TGTGCCAGCAGCTTAGTGCCGGGGGCTAATTCACCCCTCCACTTT. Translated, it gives CASSLVPGANSPLHF.

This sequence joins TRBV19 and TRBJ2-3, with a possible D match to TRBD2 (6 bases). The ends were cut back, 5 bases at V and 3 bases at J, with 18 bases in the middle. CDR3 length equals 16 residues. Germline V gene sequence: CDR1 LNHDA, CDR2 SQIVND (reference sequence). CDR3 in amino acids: CASSLTGLGGTDTQYF. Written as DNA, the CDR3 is TGTGCCAGTAGTCTCACCGGACTGGGGGGTACAGATACGCAGTATTTT.

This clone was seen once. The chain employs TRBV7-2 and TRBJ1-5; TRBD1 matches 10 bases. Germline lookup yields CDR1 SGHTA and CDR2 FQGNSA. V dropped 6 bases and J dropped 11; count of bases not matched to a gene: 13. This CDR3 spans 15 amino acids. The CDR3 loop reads CASSQAGTGALSQHF. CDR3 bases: TGTGCCAGCAGTCAGGCTGGGACAGGGGCACTTTCCCAGCATTTT. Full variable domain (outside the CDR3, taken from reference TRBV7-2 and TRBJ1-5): GAGVSQSPSNKVTEKGKDVELRCDPISGHTALYWYRQSLGQGLEFLIYFQGNSAPDKSGLPSDRFSAERTGGSVSTLTIQRTQQEDSAVYLCASSQAGTGALSQHFGDGTRLSIL.

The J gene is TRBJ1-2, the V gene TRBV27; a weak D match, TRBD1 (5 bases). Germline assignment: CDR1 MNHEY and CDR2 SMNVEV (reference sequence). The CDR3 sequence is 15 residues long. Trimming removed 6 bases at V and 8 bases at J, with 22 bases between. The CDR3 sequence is CASSSSPGYARGYTF. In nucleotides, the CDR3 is TGTGCCAGCAGCTCATCCCCAGGGTACGCTCGAGGCTACACCTTC.

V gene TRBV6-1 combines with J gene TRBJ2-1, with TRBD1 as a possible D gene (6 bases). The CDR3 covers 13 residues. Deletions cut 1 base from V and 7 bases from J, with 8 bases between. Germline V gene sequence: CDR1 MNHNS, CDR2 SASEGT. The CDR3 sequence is CASSEGTVNEQFF. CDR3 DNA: TGTGCCAGCAGTGAAGGGACAGTTAATGAGCAGTTCTTC.

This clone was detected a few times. The CDR3 reads CASCSKSKGNQPQHF. CDR3 in DNA: TGTGCCTCGTGTTCCAAATCAAAGGGGAATCAGCCCCAGCATTTT. The chain links TRBV30 to TRBJ1-5; D is possibly TRBD1 (5 bases). The V gene lost 7 bases and the J gene lost 4 bases, with 20 bases spanning the gap. CDR3 size: 15 residues. Germline V gene sequence: CDR1 GTSNPN, CDR2 SVGIG (reference sequence).

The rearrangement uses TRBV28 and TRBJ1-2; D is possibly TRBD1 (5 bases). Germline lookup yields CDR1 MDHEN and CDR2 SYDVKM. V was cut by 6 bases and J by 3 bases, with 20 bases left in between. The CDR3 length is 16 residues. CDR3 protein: CASSLATVEPDYGYTF. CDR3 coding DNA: TGTGCCAGCAGCTTAGCGACAGTGGAACCAGACTATGGCTACACCTTC.

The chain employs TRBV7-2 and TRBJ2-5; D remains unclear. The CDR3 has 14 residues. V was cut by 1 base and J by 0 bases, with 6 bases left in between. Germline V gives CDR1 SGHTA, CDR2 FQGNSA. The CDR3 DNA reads TGTGCCAGCAGCTTAGTTGTGAACCAAGAGACCCAGTACTTC. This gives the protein CASSLVVNQETQYF. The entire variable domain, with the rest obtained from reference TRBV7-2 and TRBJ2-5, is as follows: GAGVSQSPSNKVTEKGKDVELRCDPISGHTALYWYRQSLGQGLEFLIYFQGNSAPDKSGLPSDRFSAERTGGSVSTLTIQRTQQEDSAVYLCASSLVVNQETQYFGPGTRLLVL.

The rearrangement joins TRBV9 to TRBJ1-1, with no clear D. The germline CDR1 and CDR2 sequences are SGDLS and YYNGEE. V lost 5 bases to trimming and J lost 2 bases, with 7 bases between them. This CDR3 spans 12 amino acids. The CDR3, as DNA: TGTGCCAGCAGTCTCAGCAACACTGAAGCTTTCTTT. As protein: CASSLSNTEAFF.

The CDR3 reads CASSSLPETQYF. CDR3 DNA sequence: TGTGCCAGCAGCTCGTTACCCGAGACCCAGTACTTC. This sequence joins TRBV7-9 and TRBJ2-5, with unresolved D. Trimming took off 4 bases at V and 5 bases at J, with 8 bases between the two ends. The germline V gene encodes CDR1 SEHNR and CDR2 FQNEAQ (reference sequence). The CDR3 has 12 amino acids. The variable domain in full, with the rest retrieved from reference TRBV7-9 and TRBJ2-5, is DTGVSQNPRHKITKRGQNVTFRCDPISEHNRLYWYRQTLGQGPEFLTYFQNEAQLEKSRLLSDRFSAERPKGSFSTLEIQRTEQGDSAMYLCASSSLPETQYFGPGTRLLVL.

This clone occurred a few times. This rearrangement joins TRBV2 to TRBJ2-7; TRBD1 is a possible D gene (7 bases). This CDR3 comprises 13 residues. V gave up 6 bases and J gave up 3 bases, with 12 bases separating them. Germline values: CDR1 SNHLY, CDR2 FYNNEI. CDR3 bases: TGTGCCAGCAGGGAGGGACAGAGCTACGAGCAGTACTTC. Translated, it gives CASREGQSYEQYF.